This TCR beta chain was sequenced for a study of T cell repertoires in cytomegalovirus infection. For the study at large: Both recently identified HLA-C-restricted and well-studied HLA-B-restricted CMV epitopes were used in the study.

TCRdb passed the reads through MiXCR, listing each CDR3 protein once. The sample lists roughly 340,000 distinct CDR3 sequences, 25% to 30% occurring once. This clonotype was counted a few times. Its cognate antigen is unknown. Study results and limitations: Cumulative frequency of public TCR beta families picked out carriers of CMV plus the relevant HLA. CMV-specific TCR beta clonotypes restricted by HLA-C were the ones dominating the ex vivo response.

Source: cultured PBMCs, taken from culture after CMV antigen stimulation. The origin of this receptor is a human donor in good health (CMV status not recorded). Some clones in this sample may be carry-over from other donors' samples.

The CDR3 reads CASSFPTVDSNQPQHF. The CDR3 bases are TGTGCCAGCAGTTTCCCGACGGTAGATAGCAATCAGCCCCAGCATTTT. The chain joins TRBV28 to TRBJ1-5; no clear D gene. V lost 3 bases and J lost 0, with 12 bases in between. The germline gives CDR1 MDHEN, CDR2 SYDVKM. The CDR3 length is 16 residues. The entire variable domain, with the rest obtained from reference TRBV28 and TRBJ1-5, is as follows: DVKVTQSSRYLVKRTGEKVFLECVQDMDHENMFWYRQDPGLGLRLIYFSYDVKMKEKGDIPEGYSVSREKKERFSLILESASTNQTSMYLCASSFPTVDSNQPQHFGDGTRLSIL.